Below, 14 T cell receptor beta chains from the same sample are listed, as sequenced in a study of CD8+CD57+ T cells in acquired aplastic anemia. The template used for profiling TCR beta VDJ and CDR3 was genomic DNA. Using its own MiXCR run on the reads, TCRdb lists one record per CDR3 protein. This sample yields about 180,000 distinct CDR3 sequences, of which 35% to 50% are seen a single time; approximately 2.9% belongs to the top ten. Sequenced material: sorted CD4+, CD8+, or CD8+CD57+ T cells (not recorded which) from PBMCs. The receptors shown here come from a human donor in good health.

The table lists this clonotype with many counts. The chain is built from TRBV13 and TRBJ2-7, with D unresolved. This CDR3 spans 14 amino acids. Trimming pared 5 bases from V and 0 bases from J, leaving 11 bases between. Germline loops: CDR1 PRHDT, CDR2 FYEKMQ (reference sequence). CDR3: CASSPRRNSYEQYF. For the CDR3, the DNA is TGTGCCAGCAGCCCCCGACGGAACTCCTACGAGCAGTACTTC.

This chain joins TRBV7-6 and TRBJ2-7, with D hard to call. Germline loops: CDR1 SGHVS, CDR2 FNYEAQ. Trimming pared 5 bases from V and 0 bases from J, leaving 17 bases between. This CDR3 comprises 16 residues. CDR3 region: CASSPNSRPSSYEQYF. CDR3 DNA: TGTGCCAGCAGCCCCAATAGCAGGCCAAGCTCCTACGAGCAGTACTTC.

A few counts support this clonotype. This chain joins TRBV10-3 and TRBJ2-5; 10 bases align to TRBD2. The DNA end favors TRBJ2-7, so the J call may be wrong. CDR3 length: 14 amino acids. Germline values: CDR1 ENHRY, CDR2 SYGVKD. The CDR3 nucleotides read TGTGCCATCAGTGAGGCCCTAGCGGGAGACGAGCAGTACTTC. This sequence encodes CAISEALAGDEQYF.

For this clonotype: This likely comes from a read error, as the CDR3 has no conserved phenylalanine or tryptophan at its end. The J gene is TRBJ1-1, the V gene TRBV6-1; D is unresolved. Trimming stripped 4 bases from V and 8 bases from J, with 11 bases between. The CDR3 runs 12 residues. Germline V gene lookup returns CDR1 MNHNS and CDR2 SASEGT. CDR3 sequence (DNA): TGTGCCAGCAGTGTCGGCAGATTAGAAGCTTTCTGT. Amino acid sequence: CASSVGRLEAFC.

V usage is TRBV19 and J usage is TRBJ1-5; TRBD1 matches at 7 bases. The CDR3 runs 13 residues. Looked up from germline, CDR1 is LNHDA and CDR2 is SQIVND (reference sequence). The V gene end was trimmed by 5 bases and the J gene end by 3 bases; junction bases not matched to a gene: 1. In nucleotides, the CDR3 is TGTGCCAGTAGTGGGACAGTCAATCAGCCCCAGCATTTT. This codes for CASSGTVNQPQHF.

V gene TRBV12-3 or TRBV12-4 combines with J gene TRBJ1-2; D is uncertain. The CDR3 loop spans 13 amino acids. V lost 3 bases to trimming and J lost 3 bases, with 8 bases between them. The CDR3 reads CASSFHKDYGYTF. Written as DNA, the CDR3 is TGTGCCAGCAGTTTTCACAAGGACTATGGCTACACCTTC.

This clonotype turned up a few times. This sequence joins TRBV14 and TRBJ2-6; D is undetermined. Trimming shortened V by 1 base and J by 0 bases, and 19 bases separated the two germline ends. The CDR3 covers 20 residues. From germline, CDR1 is SGHDN and CDR2 FVKESK. This CDR3 is CASSQGGKKVFGSGANVLTF. CDR3 bases: TGTGCCAGCAGCCAAGGGGGAAAAAAGGTTTTTGGCTCTGGGGCCAACGTCCTGACTTTC.

This clonotype appeared many times. The chain links TRBV19 to TRBJ1-1; D is undetermined. CDR1 LNHDA and CDR2 SQIVND come from the germline V gene (reference sequence). V dropped 5 bases and J dropped 1 base, with 8 bases sitting between them. The CDR3 contains 13 residues. CDR3 sequence: CASSFTKNTEAFF. The CDR3 DNA reads as TGTGCCAGTAGTTTCACCAAGAACACTGAAGCTTTCTTT. Using reference TRBV19 and TRBJ1-1 for the parts outside the CDR3, the full variable domain is DGGITQSPKYLFRKEGQNVTLSCEQNLNHDAMYWYRQDPGQGLRLIYYSQIVNDFQKGDIAEGYSVSREKKESFPLTVTSAQKNPTAFYLCASSFTKNTEAFFGQGTRLTVV.

Many counts were recorded for this clonotype. The V and J genes are TRBV14 and TRBJ1-1; D remains unclear. This CDR3 spans 13 amino acids. Trimming cost V 1 base and J 0 bases, with 3 bases left between them. Germline assignment: CDR1 SGHDN and CDR2 FVKESK. The CDR3 sequence: CASSQAVNTEAFF. Here the CDR3 DNA reads TGTGCCAGCAGCCAAGCAGTGAACACTGAAGCTTTCTTT.

This clonotype was observed many times. J is TRBJ1-1 and V is TRBV7-8; TRBD1 might be the D (6 bases). Germline-derived CDR1 and CDR2 are SGHVS and FQNEAQ. V was trimmed by 5 bases and J by 5 bases, leaving 15 bases between them. The CDR3 is 14 residues long. The CDR3 is CASSPRGVGTEAFF. For the CDR3, the DNA is TGTGCCAGCAGCCCCAGGGGCGTGGGGACTGAAGCTTTCTTT.

The rearrangement joins TRBV14 to TRBJ1-1, with D uncertain. Germline CDR1 is SGHDN and CDR2 is FVKESK. The CDR3 extends over 13 amino acids. V lost 0 bases to trimming and J lost 10 bases, with 12 bases between them. This CDR3 reads CASSQELQSVAFF. As DNA, the CDR3 is TGTGCCAGCAGCCAAGAGCTCCAGTCGGTAGCTTTCTTT.

This clonotype was seen only a few times. This may come from a read error, since a much larger clone is one base off. The chain carries TRBV15 and TRBJ2-1; D is perhaps TRBD2 (8 bases). CDR1 is LNHNV and CDR2 is YYDKDF in the germline V gene (reference sequence). The CDR3 loop spans 16 amino acids. CDR3: CATSSGRGLSYNEQSF. The CDR3 coding sequence is TGTGCCACCAGCAGCGGGAGGGGGCTCTCCTACAATGAGCAGTCCTTC.

Here the CDR3 reads CARTSQTGAGDTEAFF. CDR3 bases: TGTGCCAGGACGTCCCAGACAGGGGCAGGCGACACTGAAGCTTTCTTT. The chain uses TRBV19 and TRBJ1-1; 8 bases are a match to TRBD1. The trim removed 9 bases at V and 3 bases at J, leaving 15 bases unmatched. This CDR3 region has 16 residues. Germline V lookup: CDR1 LNHDA, CDR2 SQIVND (reference sequence).

This chain uses TRBV2 with TRBJ2-7, with D unresolved. V was clipped by 5 bases and J by 0 bases, with 14 bases between them. Germline V gene sequence: CDR1 SNHLY, CDR2 FYNNEI. CDR3 length: 15 amino acids. In DNA, the CDR3 is TGTGCCAGCAGTTACTCAGAGCCCCTCTCCTACGAGCAGTACTTC. Protein: CASSYSEPLSYEQYF. Based on the CDR3 plus reference TRBV2 and TRBJ2-7, the full variable domain is EPEVTQTPSHQVTQMGQEVILRCVPISNHLYFYWYRQILGQKVEFLVSFYNNEISEKSEIFDDQFSVERPDGSNFTLKIRSTKLEDSAMYFCASSYSEPLSYEQYFGPGTRLTVT.